A single sample gave rise to the 19 T cell receptor beta chains below, sequenced in a study of response to subunit inactivated influenza vaccine. TCRdb reprocessed the RT-PCR reads with MiXCR, giving one entry per CDR3 protein. Among roughly 710,000 distinct CDR3 sequences listed, 14% were seen once. The specimen comprised PBMCs from blood, sampled less than 15 days before vaccination. The receptors were gathered from a man in his fifties or sixties who received an inactivated influenza vaccine.

The rearrangement links TRBV5-1 to TRBJ2-7; possible D gene TRBD2, 6 bases. V lost 1 base to trimming and J lost 2 bases, with 13 bases between them. This CDR3 comprises 15 residues. Germline V gives CDR1 SGHRS, CDR2 YFSETQ. CDR3: CASSLSGLWTYEQYF. The DNA of the CDR3 is TGCGCCAGCAGCTTGAGCGGGTTATGGACCTACGAGCAGTACTTC.

The CDR3 region has the DNA TGTGCCACCAGCAGACTAGCGGGGCCAAGCACAGATACGCAGTATTTT. Protein product: CATSRLAGPSTDTQYF. The V gene is TRBV15, the J gene TRBJ2-3, with 9 nucleotides matching TRBD2. The CDR3 sequence is 16 residues long. V trimming: 2 bases; J trimming: 0 bases; junction bases outside the gene matches: 3. Germline V CDR1 and CDR2: LNHNV, YYDKDF (reference sequence).

The table lists this clonotype with many counts. This chain joins TRBV24-1 and TRBJ2-1; TRBD2 matches 11 bases. In germline, CDR1 is KGHDR, CDR2 SFDVKD. This CDR3 has 17 amino acids. Trimming removed 5 bases from V and 3 bases from J; junction bases left unmatched: 8. The CDR3 sequence: CATSGLDSGRDYNEQFF. CDR3 sequence (DNA): TGTGCCACCAGTGGCTTGGATAGCGGGAGGGACTACAATGAGCAGTTCTTC.

The chain has TRBV2 and TRBJ2-7, with TRBD1 as a possible D gene (5 bases). Trimming cost V 3 bases and J 2 bases, with 11 bases left between them. This CDR3 is built from 14 residues. Germline V gives CDR1 SNHLY, CDR2 FYNNEI. This CDR3 reads CASSERQTTYEQYF. CDR3 in DNA: TGTGCCAGCAGTGAGAGACAGACAACCTACGAGCAGTACTTC.

The chain combines TRBV27 with TRBJ2-3; weak D call: TRBD2 (5 bases). The CDR3 runs to 15 residues. Germline loops: CDR1 MNHEY, CDR2 SMNVEV (reference sequence). V lost 4 bases to trimming and J lost 0 bases, with 11 bases between them. The DNA of the CDR3 is TGTGCCAGCAGTTCGGCCGGGGTAAGCACAGATACGCAGTATTTT. Translating it yields CASSSAGVSTDTQYF.

V gene TRBV6-6 combines with J gene TRBJ2-7; D is possibly TRBD2 (5 bases). The CDR3 is made up of 12 amino acids. CDR1 and CDR2 (germline): MNHNY, SVGAGI (reference sequence). V lost 6 bases and J 3 bases, leaving 9 bases between the germline ends. CDR3 in amino acids: CASRARDYEQYF. The CDR3 nucleotides read TGTGCCAGCAGGGCCCGGGACTACGAGCAGTACTTC.

The chain uses TRBV9 and TRBJ2-2; D is unclear. The CDR3 has 14 amino acids. Germline V gene sequence: CDR1 SGDLS, CDR2 YYNGEE. Trimming pared 0 bases from V and 5 bases from J, leaving 8 bases between. The CDR3 DNA sequence: TGTGCCAGCAGCGTAGACCCAGGAACCGGGGAGCTGTTTTTT. Its protein product is CASSVDPGTGELFF.

V is TRBV10-3 and J is TRBJ2-1, with D possibly TRBD1 on 6 matching bases. CDR3 size: 11 residues. CDR1 and CDR2 from the germline V gene are ENHRY and SYGVKD. V was trimmed by 10 bases and J by 10 bases, leaving 14 bases between them. CDR3 coding DNA: TGTGCCACCAGGGACACCGCCGAGCAGTTCTTC. Translating it yields CATRDTAEQFF.

V is TRBV6-2 or TRBV6-3 and J is TRBJ1-1, with D maybe TRBD1 (5 bases). The V gene's germline CDR1 is MNHEY and CDR2 SVGEGT. The V end was cut by 6 bases, the J end by 6 bases, with 20 bases between. This CDR3 contains 15 residues. Here the CDR3 DNA reads TGTGCCAGCAGCAGTTACAGAACCGGGGGAGCTGAAGCTTTCTTT. This sequence encodes CASSSYRTGGAEAFF.

This chain joins TRBV13 and TRBJ2-1, with 10 nucleotides matching TRBD2. CDR1 is PRHDT, CDR2 FYEKMQ, per germline (reference sequence). The CDR3 has 13 residues. After removal of 5 bases from V and 14 bases from J, the junction contained 9 bases not matched to a gene. The CDR3 region has the DNA TGTGCCAGCAGCCCGGGGACTAGCGAAGATGAGTTCTTC. It specifies CASSPGTSEDEFF.

V gene TRBV20-1 combines with J gene TRBJ2-5; no clear D. Germline assignment: CDR1 DFQATT and CDR2 SNEGSKA (reference sequence). The CDR3 contains 15 residues. V lost 2 bases and J 0 bases, leaving 13 bases between the germline ends. The CDR3 nucleotides are TGCAGTGCTAGATCTATGACGGCTTACCAAGAGACCCAGTACTTC. It translates to CSARSMTAYQETQYF.

The sample holds many counts of this clonotype. The V and J genes are TRBV4-3 and TRBJ2-4; 10 nucleotides align to TRBD1. Per the germline V gene, CDR1 is LGHNA and CDR2 is YSLEER. The CDR3 covers 14 residues. The V gene end was trimmed by 2 bases and the J gene end by 10 bases; junction bases not matched to a gene: 5. The CDR3 spells CASSQNPGQGIQYF. CDR3 DNA: TGCGCCAGCAGCCAAAACCCGGGACAGGGGATTCAGTACTTC.

This clonotype was seen only a few times. The chain is built from TRBV28 and TRBJ2-2; 9 positions match TRBD1. With 5 bases clipped from V and 7 bases from J, the junction kept 14 bases outside the gene matches. Germline CDR1 MDHEN, CDR2 SYDVKM. The CDR3 is 17 amino acids. The CDR3 here is CASSPAPGQGYNGELFF. CDR3 in DNA: TGTGCCAGCAGTCCGGCCCCGGGACAGGGTTACAACGGGGAGCTGTTTTTT.

On this clonotype: A much larger clone differs from this one at a single base, so this may be a read error. The chain couples TRBV3-1 to TRBJ2-5, with D perhaps TRBD1 (6 bases). This CDR3 is built from 16 residues. Per the germline V gene, CDR1 is LGHDT and CDR2 is YNNKEL (reference sequence). CDR3 protein: CSSSQASGTPQETQYF. The CDR3, as DNA: TGTTCCAGCAGCCAAGCCTCCGGGACACCACAAGAGACCCAGTACTTC.

The chain uses TRBV6-5 and TRBJ2-7; D is ambiguous. The CDR3 runs 14 residues. CDR1 and CDR2 from the germline V gene are MNHEY and SVGAGI. Deletions cut 2 bases from V and 0 bases from J, with 8 bases between. CDR3 amino acids: CASSYERFSYEQYF. As DNA, the CDR3 is TGTGCCAGCAGTTACGAAAGATTCTCCTACGAGCAGTACTTC.

This clonotype has only a few counts. The rearrangement uses TRBV20-1 and TRBJ2-7, with 11 bases fitting TRBD2. V gave up 2 bases and J gave up 0 bases; unmatched junction bases: 3. CDR1 DFQATT and CDR2 SNEGSKA come from the germline V gene (reference sequence). CDR3 length: 15 amino acids. The CDR3 nucleotides read TGCAGTGCTAGAACTAGCGGGGGAAACTCCTACGAGCAGTACTTC. Translation gives CSARTSGGNSYEQYF.

Only a few counts were recorded for this clonotype. The chain is built from TRBV27 and TRBJ2-5; the D is unclear. V was shortened by 5 bases and J by 2 bases, with 15 bases between the two germline ends. The CDR3 consists of 15 residues. CDR1 and CDR2 (germline): MNHEY, SMNVEV (reference sequence). DNA for the CDR3: TGTGCCAGCAGTGCCCACTATAATCGACAAGAGACCCAGTACTTC. Translation gives CASSAHYNRQETQYF.

This chain joins TRBV28 and TRBJ2-3; 8 bases align to TRBD2. This CDR3 is 14 amino acids long. V gave up 9 bases and J gave up 3 bases; unmatched junction bases: 8. Per the germline V gene, CDR1 is MDHEN and CDR2 is SYDVKM. CDR3 nucleotides: TGTGCCAGTAACGGGGGGGCGGGAACAGATACGCAGTATTTT. Protein product: CASNGGAGTDTQYF.

This clonotype was seen ten or more times. V is TRBV2 and J is TRBJ1-6; no definite D call. Germline V gene lookup returns CDR1 SNHLY and CDR2 FYNNEI. The V end was cut by 10 bases, the J end by 7 bases, with 14 bases between. The CDR3 runs to 13 residues. CDR3 coding DNA: TGTGCCACCCAACAGCAAAGGAATTCACCCCTCCACTTT. Translating it yields CATQQQRNSPLHF.